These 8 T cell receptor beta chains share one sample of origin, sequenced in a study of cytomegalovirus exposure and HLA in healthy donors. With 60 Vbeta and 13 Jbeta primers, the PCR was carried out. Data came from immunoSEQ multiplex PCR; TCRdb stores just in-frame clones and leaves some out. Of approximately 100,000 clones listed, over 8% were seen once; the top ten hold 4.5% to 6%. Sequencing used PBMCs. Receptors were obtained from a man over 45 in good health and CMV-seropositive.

CDR3 amino acids: CASSRTGYGYTF. The CDR3 DNA is TGTGCCAGCAGTCGTACAGGGTATGGCTACACCTTC. The chain carries TRBV27 and TRBJ1-2, with D tentatively TRBD1 (6 bases). Trimming shortened V by 5 bases and J by 5 bases, and 9 bases separated the two germline ends. Germline lookup yields CDR1 MNHEY and CDR2 SMNVEV (reference sequence). There are 12 residues in the CDR3.

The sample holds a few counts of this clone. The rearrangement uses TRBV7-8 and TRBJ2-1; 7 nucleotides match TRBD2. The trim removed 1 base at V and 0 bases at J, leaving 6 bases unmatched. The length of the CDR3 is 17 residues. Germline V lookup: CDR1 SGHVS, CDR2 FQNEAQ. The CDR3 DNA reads TGTGCCAGCAGCTTAGTAGAAGCGGGGATCTCCTACAATGAGCAGTTCTTC. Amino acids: CASSLVEAGISYNEQFF.

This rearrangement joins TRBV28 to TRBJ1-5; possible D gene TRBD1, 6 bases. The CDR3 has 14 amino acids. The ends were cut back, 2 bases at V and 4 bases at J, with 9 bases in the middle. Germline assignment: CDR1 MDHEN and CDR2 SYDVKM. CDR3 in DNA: TGTGCCAGCAGTTTAGGACAGTGGAATCAGCCCCAGCATTTT. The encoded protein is CASSLGQWNQPQHF.

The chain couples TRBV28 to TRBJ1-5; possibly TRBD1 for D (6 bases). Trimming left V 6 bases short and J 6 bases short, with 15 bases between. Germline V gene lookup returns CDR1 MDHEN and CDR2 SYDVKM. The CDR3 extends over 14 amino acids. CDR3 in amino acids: CASRRQGRGQPQHF. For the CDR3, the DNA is TGTGCCAGCAGGCGGCAGGGGAGGGGTCAGCCCCAGCATTTT.

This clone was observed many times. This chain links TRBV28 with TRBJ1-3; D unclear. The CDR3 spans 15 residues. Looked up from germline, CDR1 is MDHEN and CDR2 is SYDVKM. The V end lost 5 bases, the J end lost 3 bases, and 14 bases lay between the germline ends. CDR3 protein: CASSPFGRGGNTIYF. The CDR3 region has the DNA TGTGCCAGCAGTCCCTTCGGCCGGGGTGGAAACACCATATATTTT.

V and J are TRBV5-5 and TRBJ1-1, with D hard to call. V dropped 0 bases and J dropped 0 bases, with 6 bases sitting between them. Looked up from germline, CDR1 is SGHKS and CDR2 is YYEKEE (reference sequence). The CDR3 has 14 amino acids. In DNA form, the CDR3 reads TGTGCCAGCAGCTTGGGGCGGCTGAACACTGAAGCTTTCTTT. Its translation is CASSLGRLNTEAFF.

The CDR3 here is CASSTGQGTSNTGELFF. CDR3 nucleotide sequence: TGTGCCAGCAGCACGGGACAGGGGACTTCGAACACCGGGGAGCTGTTTTTT. V gene TRBV7-9 combines with J gene TRBJ2-2; 10 nucleotides agree with TRBD1. The V gene end was trimmed by 5 bases and the J gene end by 0 bases; junction bases not matched to a gene: 6. Germline CDR1 and CDR2: SEHNR and FQNEAQ (reference sequence). This CDR3 has 17 residues.

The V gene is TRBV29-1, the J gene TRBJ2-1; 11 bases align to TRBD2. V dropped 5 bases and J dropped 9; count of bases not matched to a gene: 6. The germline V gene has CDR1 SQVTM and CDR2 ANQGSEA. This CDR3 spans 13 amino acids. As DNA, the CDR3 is TGCAGCGTTATAGCGGGAGGGCCCCGTGAGCAGTTCTTC. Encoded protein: CSVIAGGPREQFF.